The 28 T cell receptor beta chains listed next were all sequenced from one sample in a study of response to subunit inactivated influenza vaccine. TCRdb used MiXCR to reprocess the RT-PCR reads, holding one entry per CDR3 protein. The table records approximately 160,000 distinct CDR3 sequences, about 11% of them present only once. Sequenced material: CD8+ T cells sorted from PBMCs, taken about 24 months after vaccination. The receptor source for this set is a man between 50 and 69 years old who received an inactivated influenza vaccine.

J is TRBJ2-2 and V is TRBV20-1; 11 bases are shared with TRBD2. V dropped 2 bases and J dropped 3; count of bases not matched to a gene: 5. There are 16 residues in the CDR3. Germline values: CDR1 DFQATT, CDR2 SNEGSKA (reference sequence). The CDR3 loop reads CSARPSSGRYTGELFF. Written as DNA, the CDR3 is TGCAGTGCTAGACCCTCTAGCGGGAGGTACACCGGGGAGCTGTTTTTT.

The chain carries TRBV5-1 and TRBJ2-2; 10 nucleotides match TRBD1. The CDR3 spans 18 residues. CDR1 and CDR2 from the germline V gene are SGHRS and YFSETQ. Trimming took 0 bases from V and 0 from J; bases not matched to a gene: 5. In nucleotides, the CDR3 is TGCGCCAGCAGCTTGGGACAGGGGGCCTACGCGAACACCGGGGAGCTGTTTTTT. Translating gives CASSLGQGAYANTGELFF.

There are a few counts of this clonotype. The CDR3 loop is CASSPRMRGTDTQYF. In DNA form, the CDR3 reads TGTGCCAGCAGTCCCCGCATGCGGGGCACAGATACGCAGTATTTT. This chain links TRBV28 with TRBJ2-3; D possibly corresponds to TRBD2 (5 bases). The V end lost 5 bases, the J end lost 1 base, and 13 bases lay between the germline ends. The CDR3 consists of 15 residues. Germline V gene lookup returns CDR1 MDHEN and CDR2 SYDVKM.

This clonotype was recorded a few times. The chain's CDR3 is CASSPPQQETQYF. CDR3 nucleotide sequence: TGTGCCAGCAGTCCCCCACAGCAAGAGACCCAGTACTTC. This chain joins TRBV25-1 and TRBJ2-5; the D is unclear. Per germline, CDR1 MGHDK and CDR2 SYGVNS. This CDR3 spans 13 amino acids. Trimming pared 5 bases from V and 2 bases from J, leaving 9 bases between.

At least ten counts were recorded for this clonotype. This chain joins TRBV28 and TRBJ1-2, with D unclear. Per the germline V gene, CDR1 is MDHEN and CDR2 is SYDVKM. Trimming shortened V by 4 bases and J by 4 bases, and 19 bases separated the two germline ends. The CDR3 sequence is 16 residues long. The CDR3, as DNA: TGTGCCAGCAGTTCCCCGACACTGAACTGGGGCTATGGCTACACCTTC. Residues: CASSSPTLNWGYGYTF.

The chain has TRBV5-5 and TRBJ2-7, with D unresolved. The germline V and J ends were trimmed by 0 bases and 3 bases, with 10 bases remaining between them. Germline V gene data show CDR1 as SGHKS and CDR2 as YYEKEE (reference sequence). This CDR3 is built from 14 residues. The chain's CDR3 is CASSLVMGYYEQYF. The DNA of the CDR3 is TGTGCCAGCAGCTTGGTCATGGGGTACTACGAGCAGTACTTC.

This sequence joins TRBV27 and TRBJ2-7; perhaps D is TRBD1 or TRBD2 (5 bases each). The CDR3 is 13 amino acids. From germline, CDR1 is MNHEY and CDR2 SMNVEV (reference sequence). The V gene lost 3 bases and the J gene lost 6 bases, with 12 bases spanning the gap. This CDR3 is CASSFLRGPEQYF. CDR3 nucleotides: TGTGCCAGCAGTTTCCTGAGGGGCCCCGAGCAGTACTTC.

The sample holds a few counts of this clonotype. The chain recombines TRBV4-3 with TRBJ2-7; D perhaps matches TRBD1 (6 bases). The V gene lost 2 bases and the J gene lost 5 bases, with 16 bases spanning the gap. Germline V gene sequence: CDR1 LGHNA, CDR2 YSLEER. This CDR3 spans 15 amino acids. The CDR3 DNA is TGCGCCAGCAGCCAAAGAAGCTCAGGGGCTGACGAGCAGTACTTC. Translating it yields CASSQRSSGADEQYF.

V gene TRBV7-9 combines with J gene TRBJ2-4; TRBD2 matches at 7 bases. V was pared by 1 base and J by 4 bases, with 7 bases of the junction left unmatched. The germline gives CDR1 SEHNR, CDR2 FQNEAQ (reference sequence). CDR3 length equals 16 residues. The CDR3 region has the DNA TGTGCCAGCAGCTTAGATTCTAGCGGTGAAAAAAACATTCAGTACTTC. Protein product: CASSLDSSGEKNIQYF.

This clonotype was seen only once. V and J are TRBV6-1 and TRBJ2-7; the D is unclear. The V and J ends lost 6 bases and 2 bases respectively, with 17 bases between them. Germline V CDR1 and CDR2: MNHNS, SASEGT. The CDR3 has 15 residues. The CDR3 spells CASSQFAGSTYEQYF. Here the CDR3 DNA reads TGTGCCAGCAGCCAATTCGCCGGTTCTACCTACGAGCAGTACTTC.

V and J are TRBV3-1 and TRBJ2-3; D possibly matches TRBD1 or TRBD2 (5 bases each). The CDR3 spans 17 residues. Per the germline V gene, CDR1 is LGHDT and CDR2 is YNNKEL (reference sequence). Between the trimmed V and J ends, which lost 0 bases and 4 bases, there was a span of 17 bases. The CDR3 bases are TGTGCCAGCAGCCAAGAATCTCCGGGACGCCCCCCAGATACGCAGTATTTT. It encodes CASSQESPGRPPDTQYF.

This clonotype has a count of ten or more. The chain employs TRBV5-1 and TRBJ2-3, with D perhaps TRBD2 (6 bases). The CDR3 loop spans 14 amino acids. The V gene's germline CDR1 is SGHRS and CDR2 YFSETQ. V was pared by 3 bases and J by 4 bases, with 12 bases between. CDR3 region: CASSSLGGADTQYF. The CDR3 nucleotides are TGCGCCAGCAGCTCGCTGGGGGGAGCAGATACGCAGTATTTT.

This chain links TRBV12-3 or TRBV12-4 with TRBJ2-1, with 8 bases lining up with TRBD2. The CDR3 contains 14 residues. J gave up 8 bases and V 4 bases, and 7 bases lay outside the gene matches. The DNA of the CDR3 is TGTGCCAGCAGTTACGAGCGGGAGAGGGATGAGCAGTTCTTC. It codes for CASSYERERDEQFF.

V usage is TRBV29-1 and J usage is TRBJ2-3; 10 bases fit TRBD2. The germline V gene encodes CDR1 SQVTM and CDR2 ANQGSEA. This CDR3 has 14 amino acids. Trimming cost V 7 bases and J 5 bases; bases outside gene matches: 9. The CDR3 protein is CSAPSGRVGDTQYF. For the CDR3, the DNA is TGCAGCGCACCTAGCGGGAGAGTTGGAGATACGCAGTATTTT.

The chain uses TRBV28 and TRBJ1-5, with D hard to call. CDR3 size: 13 residues. Deletions cut 3 bases from V and 3 bases from J, with 6 bases between. Germline CDR1 reads MDHEN; CDR2 reads SYDVKM. The CDR3 spells CASSFGFNQPQHF. DNA for the CDR3: TGTGCCAGCAGTTTCGGATTCAATCAGCCCCAGCATTTT.

This clonotype has just a few counts. The chain has TRBV7-9 and TRBJ2-7; no firm D call. CDR1 and CDR2 (germline): SEHNR, FQNEAQ (reference sequence). This CDR3 region has 15 residues. Trimming stripped 1 base from V and 0 bases from J, with 10 bases between. The CDR3, as DNA: TGTGCCAGCAGCTTAGAAACATCCATCTCCTACGAGCAGTACTTC. This codes for CASSLETSISYEQYF.

This clonotype was detected only a few times. This rearrangement joins TRBV9 to TRBJ2-1; D is perhaps TRBD1 or TRBD2 (5 bases each). V was trimmed by 0 bases and J by 6 bases, leaving 19 bases between them. CDR3 length: 17 residues. In germline, CDR1 is SGDLS, CDR2 YYNGEE. The CDR3 reads CASSVGQGGARGNEQFF. The CDR3 nucleotides read TGTGCCAGCAGCGTAGGGCAGGGCGGCGCTCGGGGCAATGAGCAGTTCTTC.

The chain couples TRBV28 to TRBJ2-3; no definite D call. Deletions cut 5 bases from V and 1 base from J, with 13 bases between. Germline V gene lookup returns CDR1 MDHEN and CDR2 SYDVKM. The CDR3 extends over 15 amino acids. The CDR3 nucleotides read TGTGCCAGCAGTACCCACCCGGTCCGCACAGATACGCAGTATTTT. It translates to CASSTHPVRTDTQYF.

This clonotype was detected ten times or more. This chain joins TRBV7-9 and TRBJ1-2, with a weak D call TRBD1 (6 bases). Germline V gene data show CDR1 as SEHNR and CDR2 as FQNEAQ (reference sequence). V was trimmed by 5 bases and J by 1 base, leaving 14 bases between them. The CDR3 has 15 residues. CDR3 in amino acids: CASSPIRGLNYGYTF. The CDR3 DNA reads as TGTGCCAGCAGCCCAATTCGGGGGCTTAACTATGGCTACACCTTC.

The chain is built from TRBV28 and TRBJ2-5; TRBD1 is a possible D gene (5 bases). The V gene's germline CDR1 is MDHEN and CDR2 SYDVKM. Trimming shortened V by 8 bases and J by 5 bases, and 12 bases separated the two germline ends. This CDR3 is built from 12 residues. The CDR3, as DNA: TGTGCCAGCTTTCAGGGTATGGAGACCCAGTACTTC. This gives the protein CASFQGMETQYF.

This clonotype was recorded at least ten times. This chain uses TRBV12-3 or TRBV12-4 with TRBJ2-7, with D perhaps matching TRBD2 (6 bases). V was cut by 4 bases and J by 3 bases, with 16 bases left in between. The CDR3 is 15 amino acids. CDR3: CASSSSGDRLYEQYF. CDR3 nucleotide sequence: TGTGCCAGCAGTTCCTCGGGGGATCGTCTCTACGAGCAGTACTTC.

This chain links TRBV5-6 with TRBJ2-2; no firm D call. Between the trimmed V and J ends, which lost 1 base and 7 bases, there was a span of 8 bases. CDR1 SGHDT and CDR2 YYEEEE come from the germline V gene. The length of the CDR3 is 13 residues. CDR3 DNA sequence: TGTGCCAGCAGCTTGATAGGGCGCGGGGAGCTGTTTTTT. Its translation is CASSLIGRGELFF.

There are many counts of this clonotype. The chain recombines TRBV13 with TRBJ2-1; TRBD1 is a possible D gene (6 bases). The V end lost 5 bases, the J end lost 6 bases, and 14 bases lay between the germline ends. This CDR3 has 14 residues. CDR1 is PRHDT and CDR2 is FYEKMQ in the germline V gene (reference sequence). Here the CDR3 DNA reads TGTGCCAGCAGCCTGGGACATGGGGGCAATGAGCAGTTCTTC. It codes for CASSLGHGGNEQFF.

This clonotype was counted many times. The CDR3 here is CASSPRLAGGLEQYF. DNA of the CDR3: TGTGCCAGCAGCCCAAGACTAGCGGGGGGGCTCGAGCAGTACTTC. V usage is TRBV7-6 and J usage is TRBJ2-7, with 14 bases that match TRBD2. Germline CDR1 and CDR2: SGHVS and FNYEAQ. The CDR3 sequence is 15 residues long. The ends lost 5 bases at V and 6 bases at J; junction bases unmatched: 6.

This clonotype appeared a few times. The rearrangement joins TRBV20-1 to TRBJ1-2, with D possibly TRBD1 on 6 matching bases. In germline, CDR1 is DFQATT, CDR2 SNEGSKA (reference sequence). The CDR3 runs 14 residues. V was trimmed by 0 bases and J by 8 bases, leaving 16 bases between them. The CDR3 loop is CSARDSGQGKGYTF. The CDR3 nucleotides are TGCAGTGCTAGAGATTCAGGGCAGGGGAAGGGCTACACCTTC.

V and J are TRBV27 and TRBJ2-7; 12 bases agree with TRBD1. V trimming: 1 base; J trimming: 2 bases; junction bases outside the gene matches: 3. The V gene's germline CDR1 is MNHEY and CDR2 SMNVEV (reference sequence). This CDR3 has 16 residues. The DNA for the CDR3 is TGTGCCAGCAGTTTATTGGGGGACAGGGGGCCCTACGAGCAGTACTTC. Residues: CASSLLGDRGPYEQYF.

This chain uses TRBV15 with TRBJ1-3; TRBD1 might be the D (5 bases). Trimming left V 4 bases short and J 4 bases short, with 17 bases between. The CDR3 has 16 residues. Germline loops: CDR1 LNHNV, CDR2 YYDKDF (reference sequence). CDR3 amino acids: CATSILTGLIGNTIYF. The CDR3 DNA reads as TGTGCCACCAGCATTCTCACAGGACTAATAGGAAACACCATATATTTT.

The chain recombines TRBV12-3 or TRBV12-4 with TRBJ1-1, with D tentatively TRBD1 (5 bases). The CDR3 is 13 residues long. The V and J ends lost 1 base and 6 bases respectively, with 9 bases between them. CDR3 nucleotide sequence: TGTGCCAGCAGTTTAGTAGTGGGGGCTGAAGCTTTCTTT. As protein: CASSLVVGAEAFF.